Described below is a single TCR beta chain sequence and its context. Its target antigen remains unknown. Per-base qualities were not stored, and no clone one base away is much larger. Per the germline V gene, MNHNS is the CDR1 and SASEGT is the CDR2. Trimming costs V 1 base and J 1 base, and their ends lie 4 bases apart. Taken from cysteine to phenylalanine, the CDR3 has 14 residues. Only the CDR3 portion is preserved as DNA: 42 bases, with reading frame beginning at the first base. Libraries were made using the immunoSEQ multiplex PCR assay. The table was pulled from immuneACCESS by TCRdb, which kept in-frame rearrangements only. Such tables lose some clones; where checked, under half of the loss comes from unresolved V genes, and the rest has no known cause. The sample table lists 88,000 or so clones, about 90% of them with a count of one. Roughly 1.4% of the sample is held by the ten biggest clonotypes.

This entry belongs to a study of T cell changes during pregnancy in multiple sclerosis (dated by TCRdb to 2018 to 2020). For the study in its entirety: The study looked at changes in the T cell repertoire across pregnancy in women with multiple sclerosis.

The material was peripheral blood, obtained before pregnancy. The receptor was isolated from a female donor with multiple sclerosis, enrolled in a pregnancy study. Here the chain combines TRBV6-1 and TRBJ2-2, with no confidently assigned D gene. The CDR3 region: CASSEGQNTGELFF. The DNA sequence is as follows: TGTGCCAGCAGTGAAGGGCAGAACACCGGGGAGCTGTTTTTT.